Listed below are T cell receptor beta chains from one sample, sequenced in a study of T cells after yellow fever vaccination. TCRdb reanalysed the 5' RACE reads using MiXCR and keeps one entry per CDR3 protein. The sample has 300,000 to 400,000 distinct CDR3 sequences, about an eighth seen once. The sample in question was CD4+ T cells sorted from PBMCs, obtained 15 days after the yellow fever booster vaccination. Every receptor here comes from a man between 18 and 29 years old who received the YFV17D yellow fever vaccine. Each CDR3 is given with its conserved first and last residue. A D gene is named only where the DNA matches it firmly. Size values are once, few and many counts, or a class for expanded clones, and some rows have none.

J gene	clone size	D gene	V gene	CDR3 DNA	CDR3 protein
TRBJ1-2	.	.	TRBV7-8	TGTGCCAGCAGCGTAGATCGGGCGGGAACTAACTATGGCTACACCTTC	CASSVDRAGTNYGYTF
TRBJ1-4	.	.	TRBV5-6	TGTGCCAGCAGCCGTTCCAGAGGCCCACGGCATGAAAAACTGTTTTTT	CASSRSRGPRHEKLFF
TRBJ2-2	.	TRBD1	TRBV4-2	TGTGCCAGCAGCCCACTGGGGACAGGGAACACCGGGGAGCTGTTTTTT	CASSPLGTGNTGELFF
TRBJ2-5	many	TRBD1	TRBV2	TGTGCCAGCAGTTCCGGGACAGGGAAAGAGACCCAGTACTTC	CASSSGTGKETQYF
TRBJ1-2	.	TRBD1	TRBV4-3	TGCGCCAGCAGCCACGGGACAGGGTATGGCTACACCTTC	CASSHGTGYGYTF
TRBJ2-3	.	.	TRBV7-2	TGTGCCAGCAGCACCCGGACAGCCGGGTACACAGATACGCAGTATTTT	CASSTRTAGYTDTQYF
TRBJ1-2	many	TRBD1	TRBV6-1	TGTGCCAGCAGTGAAATACAGGGGGCGAGTTACACCTTC	CASSEIQGASYTF
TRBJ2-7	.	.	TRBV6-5	TGTGCCAGCAGTCCCGTCGGGGGTAGCTCCTACGAGCAGTACTTC	CASSPVGGSSYEQYF
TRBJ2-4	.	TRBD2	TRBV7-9	TGTGCCAGCAGTCAGCCGGGACTAGAAAAAAACATTCAGTACTTC	CASSQPGLEKNIQYF
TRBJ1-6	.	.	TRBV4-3	TGCGCCAGCAGCCAAGTGGCAGGCTGGAATTCACCCCTCCACTTT	CASSQVAGWNSPLHF
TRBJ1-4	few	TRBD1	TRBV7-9	TGTGCCAGCAGCTTCGGGACAGGGATACTGTTTTTT	CASSFGTGILFF
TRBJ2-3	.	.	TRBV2	TGTGCCAGCAGTGAATTGGGTTCGGATACGCAGTATTTT	CASSELGSDTQYF
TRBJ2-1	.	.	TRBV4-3	TGCGCCAGCAGCCAATACGGGACTCCCCAATCCGGGCAGTTCTTC	CASSQYGTPQSGQFF
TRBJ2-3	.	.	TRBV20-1	TGCAGTGCTAAGGTCGGGGGTAGCACAGATACGCAGTATTTT	CSAKVGGSTDTQYF
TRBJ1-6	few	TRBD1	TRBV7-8	TGTGCCAGCAGAACCAACAGGGGGTCCTATAATTCACCCCTCCACTTT	CASRTNRGSYNSPLHF
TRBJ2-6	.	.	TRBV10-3	TGTGCCATCAGTGAGTCTGACCGAGCTGGGGCCAACGTCCTGACTTTC	CAISESDRAGANVLTF
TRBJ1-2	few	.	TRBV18	TGTGCCAGCTCACCAGAGCAGGGGCTTGGCTACACCTTC	CASSPEQGLGYTF
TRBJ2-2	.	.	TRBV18	TGTGCCAGCTCACCACCCAGGGTTGACGGGGAGCTGTTTTTT	CASSPPRVDGELFF
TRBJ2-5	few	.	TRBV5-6	TGTGCCAGCAGCTTGGACGGAGGAATCCAAGAGACCCAGTACTTC	CASSLDGGIQETQYF
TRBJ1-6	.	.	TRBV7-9	TGTGCCAGCAGCTTAAATGTTCCCCCCCTCCACTTT	CASSLNVPPLHF
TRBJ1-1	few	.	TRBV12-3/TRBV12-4	TGTGCCAGCAGTTATAACATGAACACTGAAGCTTTCTTT	CASSYNMNTEAFF
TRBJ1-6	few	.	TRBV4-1	TGCGCCAGCAGCCCCGGCGGGGGGCGGGGTGCATGGAATTCACCCCTCCACTTT	CASSPGGGRGAWNSPLHF
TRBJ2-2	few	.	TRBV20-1	TGCAGTGCGAGAGATGGGCGGGCGAACACCGGGGAGCTGTTTTTT	CSARDGRANTGELFF
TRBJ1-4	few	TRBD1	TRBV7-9	TGTGCCAGCATCAGTGGGACAGGGGAAGAAAAACTGTTTTTT	CASISGTGEEKLFF
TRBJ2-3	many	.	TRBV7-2	TGTGCCAGCAGCTTGATGAGGTCAGATACGCAGTATTTT	CASSLMRSDTQYF
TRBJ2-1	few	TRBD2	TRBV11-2	TGTGCCAGCAGCGCCCTAGTGGGACTAGGGAGTTACAATGAGCAGTTCTTC	CASSALVGLGSYNEQFF
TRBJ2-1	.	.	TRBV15	TGTGCCACCAGCAGAGGTTCAGCCGGGACCTACAATGAGCAGTTCTTC	CATSRGSAGTYNEQFF
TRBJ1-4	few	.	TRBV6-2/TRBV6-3	TGTGCCAGCAGCCCCCCGGGGGTAGCTAATGAAAAACTGTTTTTT	CASSPPGVANEKLFF
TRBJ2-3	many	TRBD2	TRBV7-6	TGTGCCAGCAGTTCCCGGGGGGGGCACGGAGATACGCAGTATTTT	CASSSRGGHGDTQYF
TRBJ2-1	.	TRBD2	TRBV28	TGTGCCAGCAACCCTCTCGGACTAGTCGCTAGGAATGAGCAGTTCTTC	CASNPLGLVARNEQFF
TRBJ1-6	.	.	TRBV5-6	TGTGCCAGCAGCTCGCAAGTGAATAATTCACCCCTCCACTTT	CASSSQVNNSPLHF